This T cell receptor (beta chain) was retrieved from a study of OX40 agonist ivuxolimab in advanced cancers. For the study at large: Patients received ivuxolimab, an agonistic anti-OX40 (CD134) antibody. Anti-PD-1, anti-PD-L1 or anti-CTLA-4 therapy given earlier was allowed, and 35% to 50% had some.

Sequencing was performed with immunoSEQ multiplex PCR; in TCRdb, only in-frame clones are kept and a portion is missing. The data contain approximately 68,000 clones, roughly 84% of them seen just once; the ten biggest clones take up around 2.1%. The germline CDR1 and CDR2 sequences are MNHNS and SASEGT. The ends lost 6 bases at V and 5 bases at J; junction bases unmatched: 5. The CDR3 runs 14 residues. This clonotype originated in an adult with an advanced solid tumor such as melanoma, head and neck, liver or kidney cancer. This specimen was CD4+ or CD8+ T cells sorted from blood, taken in a trial of the OX40 agonist ivuxolimab. V and J are TRBV6-1 and TRBJ2-5, with 11 nucleotides matching TRBD1. CDR3 bases: TGTGCCAGCAGGGACAGGGGGCGCAATGAGACCCAGTACTTC. It codes for CASRDRGRNETQYF.